The entry below gives a single T cell receptor (beta chain) sequence along with its context. The data originate from a study of brain T cells in children with intractable seizures. Sequencing was limited to surgery cases with top T cell transcript signatures in brain tissue. The CDR3 has 13 amino acids. Germline lookup yields CDR1 MNHNY and CDR2 SVGAGI (reference sequence). Trimming took off 8 bases at V and 6 bases at J, with 13 bases between the two ends. Measured with immunoSEQ multiplex PCR; TCRdb has only the in-frame clones, and not every one. The sample records around 9,300 clones, 69% being singletons.

The gene calls are TRBV6-6 and TRBJ1-4; the D gene is possibly TRBD1 (5 bases). The TCR sequence derives from a girl aged 2 to 9 with tuberous sclerosis and intractable seizures. The sequences come from resected brain tissue, collected at surgery. CDR3 protein: CASLQARDEKLFF. The CDR3 DNA reads TGTGCCAGCTTACAGGCCAGGGATGAAAAACTGTTTTTT.